This TCR beta chain originates from a study of Graves' ophthalmopathy and Graves' hyperthyroidism. Turning to the study itself: Before any treatment, peripheral blood was taken at the initial diagnosis.

CDR1 and CDR2 from the germline V gene are LGHNT and FRNRAP. CDR3 length equals 11 residues. V lost 1 base, J lost 7 bases, and 4 bases lay in between. This clonotype was found many times. Its antigen is unidentified. Pregnant or lactating patients and those with other autoimmune diseases or uncontrolled infections were excluded. RNA served as the template for amplifying TCR beta CDR3 regions. RT-PCR with HTBI primers came first, then second-round multiplex PCR. One entry per CDR3 protein, called by TCRdb with MiXCR from the multiplex PCR reads. The sample holds 170,000 or so distinct CDR3 sequences; about 40% are singletons and the top ten take roughly 6%. Findings and caveats of the study: Predictions made by the model for ophthalmopathy progression reached 70% to 71% sensitivity and about 72% specificity. A majority of expanded thyroid clonotypes exceeding 0.001 frequency were likewise present in blood.

Sequenced material: peripheral blood. This receptor was identified in a woman aged 40 to 49 with Graves' ophthalmopathy. The rearrangement uses TRBV12-5 and TRBJ1-1; D is ambiguous. CDR3 in DNA: TGTGCTAGTGGTTTGGCGGGTGAAGCTTTCTTT. This gives the protein CASGLAGEAFF.